This T cell receptor (beta chain) was observed in a study of shared clonotypes between healthy human individuals. In the study overall: Each donor contributed plates that comprised three CD4 naive, three CD4 memory, two CD8 naive and one CD8 memory.

Only CD45RO-negative cells positively selected for CCR7 counted as naive CD8 cells, so terminally differentiated effector memory CD45RA+ cells were excluded. Details on this clone: Its specificity is not known.

The germline gives CDR1 MDHEN, CDR2 SYDVKM. The V and J ends lost 3 bases and 4 bases respectively, with 13 bases between them. This CDR3 has 14 residues. Genomic DNA of each subset was evenly split across several immunoSEQ plates. Replicate sorted-subset PCRs were loaded with roughly 200 ng DNA, 29,000 or so T cell genomes. TCRdb's copy holds only in-frame clones and misses some; the assay was immunoSEQ multiplex PCR. The sample gives just over 2,000,000 clones, about 95% of which show up once; 0.85% to 1.3% is in the top ten. Study-level points and caveats: The study drew on few donors, limiting represented genetic and exposure-history diversity.

The source of this sequence is a man between 18 and 29 years old in good health. Source material: naive CD8+ T cells sorted from blood. The J gene is TRBJ2-7, the V gene TRBV28; no clear D gene. CDR3: CASSLGRFSYEQYF. In DNA, the CDR3 is TGTGCCAGCAGTTTGGGCCGGTTCAGTTACGAGCAGTACTTC.